Following are 23 T cell receptor beta chains from one sample sequenced in a study of cytomegalovirus exposure and HLA in healthy donors. Amplification used 60 Vbeta primers and 13 Jbeta primers. Assay used: immunoSEQ multiplex PCR; TCRdb lists only in-frame clones, some missing. The table lists approximately 150,000 clones, over 55% of them singletons. Sequencing was carried out using PBMCs. These receptors all stem from a man in his forties or fifties in good health and CMV-seronegative.

V gene TRBV5-1 combines with J gene TRBJ1-1; a possible D gene is TRBD1 (5 bases). With 0 bases removed from V and 1 base from J, the gap between germline ends came to 10 bases. The CDR3 is 15 amino acids. The germline V gene has CDR1 SGHRS and CDR2 YFSETQ. The CDR3: CASSLVPGGNTEAFF. The CDR3 bases are TGCGCCAGCAGCTTGGTTCCCGGGGGGAACACTGAAGCTTTCTTT.

CDR3 sequence reads: CASSIRGRYEKLFF. Written as DNA, the CDR3 is TGTGCCAGCAGTATCAGGGGGCGCTATGAAAAACTGTTTTTT. The chain uses TRBV27 and TRBJ1-4; 8 bases agree with TRBD1. This CDR3 contains 14 residues. The germline V gene encodes CDR1 MNHEY and CDR2 SMNVEV (reference sequence). The junction had 5 bases not matched to a gene; V was cut back by 5 bases and J by 6 bases.

The chain joins TRBV7-3 to TRBJ1-5; 7 positions agree with TRBD1. CDR3 length: 21 residues. Per the germline V gene, CDR1 is SGHTA and CDR2 is FQGTGA. The ends lost 0 bases at V and 4 bases at J; junction bases unmatched: 21. The CDR3 DNA sequence: TGTGCCAGCAGCTTAACCGAGGAACCGCGACAGGGATCGGCTTGTAATCAGCCCCAGCATTTT. It encodes CASSLTEEPRQGSACNQPQHF. Using reference TRBV7-3 and TRBJ1-5 for the parts outside the CDR3, the full variable domain is GAGVSQTPSNKVTEKGKYVELRCDPISGHTALYWYRQSLGQGPEFLIYFQGTGAADDSGLPNDRFFAVRPEGSVSTLKIQRTERGDSAVYLCASSLTEEPRQGSACNQPQHFGDGTRLSIL.

In DNA form, the CDR3 reads TGTGCCAGCAGTTACCAGGGGGCTCAGCCCCAGCATTTT. Encoded protein: CASSYQGAQPQHF. The J gene is TRBJ1-5, the V gene TRBV6-6; TRBD1 matches at 8 bases. CDR3 length: 13 residues. Germline-derived CDR1 and CDR2 are MNHNY and SVGAGI (reference sequence). V shed 2 bases, J shed 6 bases, and the junction held 0 bases outside the gene matches.

The V gene is TRBV6-6, the J gene TRBJ2-5, with D perhaps TRBD2 (7 bases). The V end was cut by 6 bases, the J end by 5 bases, with 22 bases between. The CDR3 extends over 16 amino acids. From germline, CDR1 is MNHNY and CDR2 SVGAGI (reference sequence). The CDR3 reads CASSPIRGGAAETQYF. Here the CDR3 DNA reads TGTGCCAGCAGCCCAATTCGAGGGGGGGCAGCGGAGACCCAGTACTTC.

The chain employs TRBV5-1 and TRBJ2-1, with TRBD2 matching 9 bases. CDR3 size: 14 residues. J lost 9 bases, V lost 1 base, and 5 bases had no gene match. Germline CDR1 is SGHRS and CDR2 is YFSETQ. CDR3 residues: CASSLTLAGPEQFF. Written as DNA, the CDR3 is TGCGCCAGCAGCTTGACACTAGCGGGCCCTGAGCAGTTCTTC. The complete variable domain, with remaining parts taken from reference TRBV5-1 and TRBJ2-1, reads KAGVTQTPRYLIKTRGQQVTLSCSPISGHRSVSWYQQTPGQGLQFLFEYFSETQRNKGNFPGRFSGRQFSNSRSEMNVSTLELGDSALYLCASSLTLAGPEQFFGPGTRLTVL.

The chain has TRBV7-6 and TRBJ1-1; tentative D call: TRBD1 (5 bases). The CDR3 runs 13 residues. Per germline, CDR1 SGHVS and CDR2 FNYEAQ. Trimming removed 5 bases from V and 4 bases from J, with 11 bases in between. This CDR3 reads CASSTQTVTEAFF. For the CDR3, the DNA is TGTGCCAGCAGCACCCAGACAGTCACTGAAGCTTTCTTT.

This chain joins TRBV19 and TRBJ1-1, with a possible D match to TRBD1 (5 bases). Trimming took off 5 bases at V and 11 bases at J, with 21 bases between the two ends. The CDR3 loop spans 14 amino acids. Germline CDR1 reads LNHDA; CDR2 reads SQIVND (reference sequence). CDR3 nucleotide sequence: TGTGCCAGTAGTCCCAGCGCAGGATGGGGCACGGCTTTCTTT. Residues: CASSPSAGWGTAFF.

This rearrangement joins TRBV5-1 to TRBJ2-1; the match to TRBD2 covers 11 bases. After removal of 4 bases from V and 6 bases from J, the junction contained 6 bases not matched to a gene. This CDR3 has 15 amino acids. Germline CDR1 reads SGHRS; CDR2 reads YFSETQ. The CDR3 DNA follows: TGCGCCAGCAGCGGGACTAGCGGATATACCAATGAGCAGTTCTTC. Amino acids: CASSGTSGYTNEQFF.

This clone came up a few times. The V and J genes are TRBV5-1 and TRBJ2-7; TRBD1 is a possible D gene (7 bases). V lost 0 bases, J lost 1 base, and 14 bases lay in between. Germline assignment: CDR1 SGHRS and CDR2 YFSETQ. The CDR3 sequence is 16 residues long. The chain's CDR3 is CASSLGFRGVSYEQYF. Written as DNA, the CDR3 is TGCGCCAGCAGCTTGGGCTTCAGGGGGGTATCCTACGAGCAGTACTTC.

V usage is TRBV12-5 and J usage is TRBJ2-5, with 9 nucleotides matching TRBD2. This CDR3 contains 15 residues. Germline V gene data show CDR1 as LGHNT and CDR2 as FRNRAP. The V segment lost 5 bases and the J segment 7 bases; nucleotides outside the gene matches: 11. The CDR3 loop is CASGADGTSIGTQYF. The CDR3, as DNA: TGTGCTAGTGGTGCCGATGGGACTAGCATAGGGACCCAGTACTTC.

For this clone: One end of the junction fails to match germline, which may point to a read error. The chain couples TRBV29-1 to TRBJ1-2; TRBD1 aligns across 9 bases. Germline values: CDR1 SQVTM, CDR2 ANQGSEA. The CDR3 totals 13 residues. CDR3 residues: CSAGTGTDYGYPF. The CDR3 region has the DNA TGCAGCGCAGGGACAGGGACGGACTATGGCTACCCCTTC.

A note on this clone: A read error may produce the germline difference seen at one junction end. This chain connects TRBV9 to TRBJ1-5, with D possibly TRBD1 on 6 matching bases. Germline-derived CDR1 and CDR2 are SGDLS and YYNGEE. The CDR3 runs to 12 residues. The CDR3 sequence: CAATGFNQPQNF. The DNA of the CDR3 is TGTGCCGCGACAGGCTTCAATCAGCCCCAGAATTTT.

Only a few counts were recorded for this clone. V and J are TRBV11-2 and TRBJ1-2; D possibly corresponds to TRBD1 (5 bases). V dropped 4 bases and J dropped 4 bases, with 13 bases sitting between them. Germline assignment: CDR1 SGHAT and CDR2 FQNNGV. The CDR3 has 14 amino acids. The DNA of the CDR3 is TGTGCCAGCAGCTCCACGGGGGGGGGCTATGGCTACACCTTC. This translates into CASSSTGGGYGYTF.

The V call is TRBV9, the J call TRBJ1-4, with D unresolved. Trimming shortened V by 3 bases and J by 6 bases, and 15 bases separated the two germline ends. Germline CDR1 reads SGDLS; CDR2 reads YYNGEE. There are 15 residues in the CDR3. In nucleotides, the CDR3 is TGTGCCAGCAGCGCGGGAGAGGCAGGTCATGAAAAACTGTTTTTT. Protein sequence: CASSAGEAGHEKLFF.

The rearrangement joins TRBV10-3 to TRBJ1-1; 12 nucleotides align to TRBD1. This CDR3 has 13 amino acids. The junction had 1 base not matched to a gene; V was cut back by 9 bases and J by 2 bases. Germline V gene sequence: CDR1 ENHRY, CDR2 SYGVKD. The CDR3 DNA is TGTGCCATGGGGACAGGGGGCAACACTGAAGCTTTCTTT. As protein: CAMGTGGNTEAFF.

The chain has TRBV6-5 and TRBJ1-4, with 8 positions matching TRBD1. Trimming cost V 6 bases and J 6 bases; bases outside gene matches: 3. Germline values: CDR1 MNHEY, CDR2 SVGAGI. This CDR3 is built from 13 residues. The CDR3 DNA sequence: TGTGCCAGCAGGGTACAGGGGGATGAAAAACTGTTTTTT. Translated, it gives CASRVQGDEKLFF.

J is TRBJ1-5 and V is TRBV7-8, with unresolved D. Germline V gives CDR1 SGHVS, CDR2 FQNEAQ. CDR3 size: 13 residues. V shed 0 bases and J shed 4 bases, with 4 bases lying between them. CDR3 protein: CASSLAQNQPQHF. CDR3 DNA sequence: TGTGCCAGCAGCTTAGCGCAGAATCAGCCCCAGCATTTT. Combining the CDR3 with reference TRBV7-8 and TRBJ1-5 gives the whole variable domain GAGVSQSPRYKVAKRGQDVALRCDPISGHVSLFWYQQALGQGPEFLTYFQNEAQLDKSGLPSDRFFAERPEGSVSTLKIQRTQQEDSAVYLCASSLAQNQPQHFGDGTRLSIL.

This clone was found a few times. V gene TRBV7-6 combines with J gene TRBJ1-1; 10 nucleotides agree with TRBD1. Trimming removed 2 bases from V and 3 bases from J; junction bases left unmatched: 3. CDR1 and CDR2 from the germline V gene are SGHVS and FNYEAQ. CDR3 length: 15 residues. The CDR3 DNA reads TGTGCCAGCAGCTTAATAGGACAGGGGGACACTGAAGCTTTCTTT. Translation gives CASSLIGQGDTEAFF.

V usage is TRBV6-5 and J usage is TRBJ2-1; TRBD1 agrees at 10 bases. The V gene end was trimmed by 1 base and the J gene end by 6 bases; junction bases not matched to a gene: 6. The CDR3 contains 16 residues. Germline lookup yields CDR1 MNHEY and CDR2 SVGAGI. CDR3 amino acids: CASSYFTRDRGNEQFF. The DNA for the CDR3 is TGTGCCAGCAGTTACTTCACTCGGGACAGGGGCAATGAGCAGTTCTTC.

The chain has TRBV29-1 and TRBJ2-1; a possible D gene is TRBD1 (6 bases). The germline V and J ends were trimmed by 6 bases and 4 bases, with 10 bases remaining between them. This CDR3 contains 12 residues. The germline gives CDR1 SQVTM, CDR2 ANQGSEA. The CDR3 loop reads CSVNREYNEQFF. The CDR3 nucleotides read TGCAGCGTCAACAGGGAGTACAATGAGCAGTTCTTC.

CDR3 in DNA: TGTGCCAGCAGCCCTCGGGGGTTGGGAAACACCATATATTTT. Protein: CASSPRGLGNTIYF. The rearrangement uses TRBV28 and TRBJ1-3; weak D call: TRBD1 (5 bases). Per the germline V gene, CDR1 is MDHEN and CDR2 is SYDVKM. Trimming cost V 6 bases and J 4 bases, with 13 bases left between them. The CDR3 runs to 14 residues. Combining the CDR3 with reference TRBV28 and TRBJ1-3 gives the whole variable domain DVKVTQSSRYLVKRTGEKVFLECVQDMDHENMFWYRQDPGLGLRLIYFSYDVKMKEKGDIPEGYSVSREKKERFSLILESASTNQTSMYLCASSPRGLGNTIYFGEGSWLTVV.

This chain joins TRBV5-5 and TRBJ1-4; possible D gene TRBD1, 5 bases. CDR1 and CDR2 (germline): SGHKS, YYEKEE (reference sequence). CDR3 length: 16 residues. Trimming took 0 bases from V and 7 from J, leaving 16 bases between them. The CDR3 nucleotides are TGTGCCAGCAGCTTGGGGCATCCAGGGTGGGGTGAAAAACTGTTTTTT. This encodes CASSLGHPGWGEKLFF.